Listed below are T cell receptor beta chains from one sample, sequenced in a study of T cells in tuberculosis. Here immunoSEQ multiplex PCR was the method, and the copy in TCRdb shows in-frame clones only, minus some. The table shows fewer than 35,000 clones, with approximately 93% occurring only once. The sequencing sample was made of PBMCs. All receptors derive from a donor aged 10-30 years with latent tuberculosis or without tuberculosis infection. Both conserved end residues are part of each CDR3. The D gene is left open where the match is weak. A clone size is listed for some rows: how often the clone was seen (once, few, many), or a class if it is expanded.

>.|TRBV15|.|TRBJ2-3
CATSGHGTSSGDTQYF
TGTGCCACCAGCGGGCACGGGACTTCTTCGGGGGATACGCAGTATTTT
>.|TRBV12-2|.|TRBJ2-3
CASRLDESRGGSTDTQYF
TGTGCAAGTCGCTTAGATGAGTCGCGCGGGGGTAGCACAGATACGCAGTATTTT
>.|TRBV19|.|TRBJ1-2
CASSATLNYGYTF
TGTGCCAGTAGTGCTACCCTGAACTATGGCTACACCTTC
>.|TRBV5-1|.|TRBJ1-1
CASSLVPENTEAFF
TGCGCCAGCAGCTTGGTGCCAGAAAACACTGAAGCTTTCTTT
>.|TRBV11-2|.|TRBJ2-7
CASSLDRGTYEQYF
TGTGCCAGCAGCTTAGACAGGGGCACCTACGAGCAGTACTTC
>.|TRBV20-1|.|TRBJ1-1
CSAEDSYEAFF
TGCAGTGCAGAGGACAGTTATGAAGCTTTCTTT
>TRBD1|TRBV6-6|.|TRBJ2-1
CASSQWTGVGYNEQFF
TGTGCCAGCAGTCAATGGACAGGGGTGGGCTACAATGAGCAGTTCTTC
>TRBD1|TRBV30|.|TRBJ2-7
CAWGTGGYEQYF
TGTGCCTGGGGGACAGGGGGATACGAGCAGTACTTC
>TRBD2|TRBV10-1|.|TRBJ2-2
CASTGRERGRGELFF
TGCGCCAGCACGGGGCGGGAGAGGGGTAGGGGGGAGCTGTTTTTT
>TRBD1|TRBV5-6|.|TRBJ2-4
CASSQQGSAKNIQYF
TGTGCCAGCAGCCAACAGGGGTCCGCCAAAAACATTCAGTACTTC
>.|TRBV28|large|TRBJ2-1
CASPVFWSYNEQFF
TGTGCCAGCCCTGTGTTCTGGAGCTACAATGAGCAGTTCTTC
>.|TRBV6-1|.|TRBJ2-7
CASERRVREQYF
TGTGCCAGCGAGAGGAGGGTGCGCGAGCAGTACTTC
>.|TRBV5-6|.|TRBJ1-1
CASSFRFQNTEAFF
TGTGCCAGCAGCTTCAGGTTTCAGAACACTGAAGCTTTCTTT
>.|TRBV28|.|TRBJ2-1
CASSRRELNNEQFF
TGTGCCAGCAGCCGCAGGGAATTGAACAATGAGCAGTTCTTC
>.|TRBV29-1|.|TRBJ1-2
CSVAGNYGYTF
TGCAGCGTCGCAGGGAACTATGGCTACACCTTC
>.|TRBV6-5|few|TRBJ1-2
CASSYSNIGGYTF
TGTGCCAGCAGTTACTCGAATATCGGGGGCTACACCTTC
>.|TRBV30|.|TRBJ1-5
CAARVGPGQPQHF
TGTGCCGCCCGAGTGGGGCCCGGTCAGCCCCAGCATTTT
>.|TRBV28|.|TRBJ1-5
CASSPRQGNQPQHF
TGTGCCAGCAGCCCCAGACAAGGCAATCAGCCCCAGCATTTT
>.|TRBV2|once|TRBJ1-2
CASSPGDGYTF
TGTGCCAGCAGTCCAGGGGATGGCTACACCTTC
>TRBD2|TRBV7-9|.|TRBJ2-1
CASSPGTSAAHEQFF
TGTGCCAGCAGTCCCGGGACTAGCGCTGCCCATGAGCAGTTCTTC
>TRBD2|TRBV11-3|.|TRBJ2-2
CASSSGTRGTGELFF
TGTGCCAGCAGTTCCGGGACTAGGGGAACCGGGGAGCTGTTTTTT
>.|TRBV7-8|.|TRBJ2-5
CASSSAGTGQETQYF
TGTGCCAGCAGCTCAGCCGGGACTGGACAAGAGACCCAGTACTTC
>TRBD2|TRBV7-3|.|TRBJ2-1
CASSRGLARYNEQFF
TGTGCCAGCAGCCGGGGACTAGCGAGATACAATGAGCAGTTCTTC
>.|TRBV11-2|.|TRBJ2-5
CASSFGSGGALQETQYF
TGTGCCAGCAGCTTTGGGTCGGGGGGCGCATTACAAGAGACCCAGTACTTC
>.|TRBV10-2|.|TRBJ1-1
CASSEGGVTEAFF
TGCGCCAGCAGTGAAGGGGGGGTAACTGAAGCTTTCTTT
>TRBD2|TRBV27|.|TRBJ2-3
CASSTPPMLAVTDTQYF
TGTGCCAGCAGTACCCCCCCGATGCTAGCGGTGACAGATACGCAGTATTTT
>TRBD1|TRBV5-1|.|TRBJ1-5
CASRTPGQGNQPQHF
TGCGCCAGCAGGACCCCGGGACAGGGCAATCAGCCCCAGCATTTT
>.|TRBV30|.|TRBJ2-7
CAWTTGTAGDEQYF
TGTGCCTGGACTACGGGAACGGCAGGGGACGAGCAGTACTTC
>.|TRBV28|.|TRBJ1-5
CASSPRGDQPQHF
TGTGCCAGCAGTCCCCGGGGGGATCAGCCCCAGCATTTT
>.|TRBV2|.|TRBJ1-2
CASILQGLNYGYTF
TGTGCCAGCATACTCCAGGGGCTCAACTATGGCTACACCTTC
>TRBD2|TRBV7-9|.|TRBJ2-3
CASSLEGLIGDTQYF
TGTGCCAGCAGCCTAGAGGGACTAATAGGAGATACGCAGTATTTT
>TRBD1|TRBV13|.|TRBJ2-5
CASSLGTGKETQYF
TGTGCCAGCAGCTTAGGGACAGGGAAAGAGACCCAGTACTTC
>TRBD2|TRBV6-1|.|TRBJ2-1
CASTAGVTYNEQFF
TGTGCCAGCACGGCGGGAGTTACTTACAATGAGCAGTTCTTC
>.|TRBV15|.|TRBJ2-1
CATSYHPPSGNEQFF
TGTGCCACCAGCTATCACCCCCCCAGCGGCAATGAGCAGTTCTTC
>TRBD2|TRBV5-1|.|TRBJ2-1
CASSLVSGGRAGEQFF
TGCGCCAGCAGCTTGGTCTCTGGCGGGAGGGCAGGGGAGCAGTTCTTC
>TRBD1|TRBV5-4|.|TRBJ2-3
CASRVDRGTDTQYF
TGTGCCAGCAGGGTCGACAGGGGGACAGATACGCAGTATTTT
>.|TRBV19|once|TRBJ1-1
CASSIGTGPTEAFF
TGTGCCAGTAGTATTGGCACAGGGCCCACTGAAGCTTTCTTT
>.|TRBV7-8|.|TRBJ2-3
CASSPRTTSTDTQYF
TGTGCCAGCAGCCCCAGAACTACGAGCACAGATACGCAGTATTTT
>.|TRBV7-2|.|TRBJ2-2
CASSPGHSDTGELFF
TGTGCCAGCAGTCCGGGACACTCGGACACCGGGGAGCTGTTTTTT
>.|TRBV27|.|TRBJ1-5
CASSLEGYSNQPQHF
TGTGCCAGCAGTTTAGAGGGATATAGCAATCAGCCCCAGCATTTT
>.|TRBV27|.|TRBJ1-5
CASSLSRGSQPQHF
TGTGCCAGCAGTTTATCAAGGGGCAGTCAGCCCCAGCATTTT